This T cell receptor (beta chain) appears in the sequencing data of a study of cytomegalovirus exposure and HLA in healthy donors. To note about this clone: The antigen remains undetermined.

Broader study findings: Sequence variants that were highly shared formed a cluster that was likely a sequencing artifact. Using a false discovery rate of 0.05, a later analysis showed that 16,951 TCR beta sequences were associated with HLA alleles. Among CMV-associated TCR beta chains, most appeared HLA-restricted in a later analysis.

With 60 Vbeta and 13 Jbeta primers, the PCR was carried out. Libraries were prepared by immunoSEQ multiplex PCR; TCRdb keeps only in-frame clonotypes and omits some of them. The repertoire includes around 230,000 clones, about 77% of them detected once, and about 0.47% sits in the top ten. CDR3 length: 15 residues. CDR1 is SGDLS and CDR2 is YYNGEE in the germline V gene. V lost 5 bases and J lost 2; bases outside the gene matches: 7. The source material was PBMCs. The TCR sequence derives from a boy aged 5-17 years in good health and CMV-seronegative. The chain joins TRBV9 to TRBJ2-7; the match to TRBD2 covers 10 bases. The CDR3 nucleotides read TGTGCCAGCAGACTAGGACTAGCGGCCCCCTACGAGCAGTACTTC. Amino acids: CASRLGLAAPYEQYF.